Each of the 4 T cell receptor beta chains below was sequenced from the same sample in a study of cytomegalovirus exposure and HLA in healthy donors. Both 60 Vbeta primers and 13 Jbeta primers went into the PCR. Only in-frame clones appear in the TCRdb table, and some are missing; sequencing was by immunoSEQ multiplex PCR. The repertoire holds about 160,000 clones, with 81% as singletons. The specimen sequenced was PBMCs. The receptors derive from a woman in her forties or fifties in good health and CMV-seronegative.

The CDR3 DNA reads TGTGCCTGGAGGGGGGACAGTTCCTACGAGCAGTACTTC. Translated, it gives CAWRGDSSYEQYF. The V gene is TRBV30, the J gene TRBJ2-7; 7 bases are shared with TRBD1. CDR1 is GTSNPN and CDR2 is SVGIG in the germline V gene (reference sequence). V trimming: 3 bases; J trimming: 1 base; junction bases outside the gene matches: 3. This CDR3 region has 13 residues.

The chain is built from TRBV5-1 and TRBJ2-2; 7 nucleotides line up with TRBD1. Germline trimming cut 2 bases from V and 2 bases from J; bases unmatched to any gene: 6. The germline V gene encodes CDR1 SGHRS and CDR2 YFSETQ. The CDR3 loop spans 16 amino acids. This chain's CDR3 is CASSFSGDSNTGELFF. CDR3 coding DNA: TGCGCCAGCAGCTTCAGTGGGGACAGCAACACCGGGGAGCTGTTTTTT.

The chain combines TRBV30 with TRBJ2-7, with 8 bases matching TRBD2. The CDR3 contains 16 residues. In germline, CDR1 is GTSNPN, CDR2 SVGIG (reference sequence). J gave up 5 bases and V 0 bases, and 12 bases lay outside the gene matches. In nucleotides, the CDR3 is TGTGCCTGGAGTGTACCTGGTGCGGGAGGTACCCACGAGCAGTACTTC. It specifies CAWSVPGAGGTHEQYF.

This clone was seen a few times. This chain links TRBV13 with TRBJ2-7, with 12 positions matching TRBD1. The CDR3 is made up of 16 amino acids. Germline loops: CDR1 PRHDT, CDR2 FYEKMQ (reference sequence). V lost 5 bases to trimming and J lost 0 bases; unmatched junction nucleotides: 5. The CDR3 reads CASSTGTGGGSYEQYF. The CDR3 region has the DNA TGTGCCAGCAGCACGGGGACAGGGGGCGGCTCCTACGAGCAGTACTTC. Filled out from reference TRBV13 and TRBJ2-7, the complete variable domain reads AAGVIQSPRHLIKEKRETATLKCYPIPRHDTVYWYQQGPGQDPQFLISFYEKMQSDKGSIPDRFSAQQFSDYHSELNMSSLELGDSALYFCASSTGTGGGSYEQYFGPGTRLTVT.